The 23 T cell receptor beta chains in this list originate from one sample, sequenced in a study of T cell responses to AZD1222 COVID-19 vaccine. Repertoires were generated with immunoSEQ multiplex PCR, while TCRdb's copy carries only in-frame clones and drops some. The table has approximately 150,000 clones, more than 85% seen once. Sequencing used peripheral blood, obtained on day 0 of AZD1222 vaccination. Every receptor here comes from an adult in good health.

The CDR3: CASSTKLAGGHPGELFF. The CDR3 bases are TGTGCCAGCAGCACCAAACTAGCGGGGGGACACCCCGGGGAGCTGTTTTTT. The chain has TRBV7-3 and TRBJ2-2; 12 bases align to TRBD2. The germline V gene encodes CDR1 SGHTA and CDR2 FQGTGA. Trimming took 5 bases from V and 6 from J; bases not matched to a gene: 10. The CDR3 length is 17 residues.

This rearrangement joins TRBV19 to TRBJ2-2; TRBD2 might be the D (7 bases). The CDR3 has 14 amino acids. The ends were cut back, 5 bases at V and 5 bases at J, with 12 bases in the middle. In germline, CDR1 is LNHDA, CDR2 SQIVND (reference sequence). The CDR3 protein is CASSPGGLTGELFF. The CDR3 DNA reads as TGTGCCAGTAGTCCCGGGGGGCTTACCGGGGAGCTGTTTTTT.

The chain carries TRBV12-5 and TRBJ1-2; a possible D gene is TRBD1 (5 bases). The CDR3 spans 16 residues. CDR1 and CDR2 from the germline V gene are LGHNT and FRNRAP. V was shortened by 2 bases and J by 1 base, with 14 bases between the two germline ends. This chain's CDR3 is CASGLSPGLHNYGYTF. CDR3 nucleotides: TGTGCTAGTGGTTTGTCACCAGGGTTACATAACTATGGCTACACCTTC.

V and J are TRBV18 and TRBJ1-1, with a tentative D call TRBD1 (5 bases). Trimming removed 4 bases at V and 3 bases at J, with 18 bases between. This CDR3 region has 16 residues. Germline CDR1 reads KGHSH; CDR2 reads LQKENI. The CDR3 nucleotides read TGTGCCAGCTCACGACTCCCAGGGTGGTCGGACACTGAAGCTTTCTTT. The encoded protein is CASSRLPGWSDTEAFF.

The V call is TRBV15, the J call TRBJ2-1; 7 nucleotides align to TRBD2. The CDR3 is 16 residues long. Germline CDR1 is LNHNV and CDR2 is YYDKDF (reference sequence). Trimming at V came to 0 bases and at J to 2 bases, leaving 4 bases not matched to a gene. CDR3 DNA: TGTGCCACCAGCAGAGATGGGCTAGCGGCCTACAATGAGCAGTTCTTC. Translation gives CATSRDGLAAYNEQFF.

The J gene is TRBJ2-1, the V gene TRBV5-8; 13 positions match TRBD2. CDR3 length: 16 residues. V trimming: 1 base; J trimming: 7 bases; junction bases outside the gene matches: 5. Looked up from germline, CDR1 is SGHTS and CDR2 is YDEGEE. Written as DNA, the CDR3 is TGTGCCAGCAGCTTGCTAGGACTAGCGGGAGAGAATGAGCAGTTCTTC. Amino acids: CASSLLGLAGENEQFF.

The gene calls are TRBV11-2 and TRBJ1-3; no clear D. Germline V gene sequence: CDR1 SGHAT, CDR2 FQNNGV. The germline V and J ends were trimmed by 0 bases and 0 bases, with 9 bases remaining between them. CDR3 size: 16 residues. CDR3 region: CASSLDFLHSGNTIYF. The CDR3, as DNA: TGTGCCAGCAGCTTAGATTTTCTGCACTCTGGAAACACCATATATTTT. The full variable domain, its missing parts supplied by reference TRBV11-2 and TRBJ1-3, is EAGVAQSPRYKIIEKRQSVAFWCNPISGHATLYWYQQILGQGPKLLIQFQNNGVVDDSQLPKDRFSAERLKGVDSTLKIQPAKLEDSAVYLCASSLDFLHSGNTIYFGEGSWLTVV.

The J gene is TRBJ2-5, the V gene TRBV6-2 or TRBV6-3; the D gene could be TRBD1 or TRBD2 (5 bases each). Per germline, CDR1 MNHEY and CDR2 SVGEGT. This CDR3 has 16 residues. The V and J ends lost 2 bases and 7 bases respectively, with 20 bases between them. The CDR3 here is CASSYGTPPRARTQYF. CDR3 nucleotides: TGTGCCAGCAGTTACGGGACCCCGCCCCGAGCCAGGACCCAGTACTTC.

The V call is TRBV5-1, the J call TRBJ2-1; a weak D match, TRBD2 (6 bases). The CDR3 is made up of 16 amino acids. Trimming stripped 1 base from V and 5 bases from J, with 16 bases between. CDR1 and CDR2 (germline): SGHRS, YFSETQ. CDR3 sequence reads: CASSLSAGLANNEQFF. CDR3 bases: TGCGCCAGCAGCTTGAGCGCCGGTCTAGCGAACAATGAGCAGTTCTTC. The full variable domain, its missing parts supplied by reference TRBV5-1 and TRBJ2-1, is KAGVTQTPRYLIKTRGQQVTLSCSPISGHRSVSWYQQTPGQGLQFLFEYFSETQRNKGNFPGRFSGRQFSNSRSEMNVSTLELGDSALYLCASSLSAGLANNEQFFGPGTRLTVL.

The chain combines TRBV7-9 with TRBJ1-5; D ambiguous. The length of the CDR3 is 15 residues. V lost 0 bases and J lost 2, with 8 bases in between. The V gene's germline CDR1 is SEHNR and CDR2 FQNEAQ (reference sequence). The CDR3 DNA sequence: TGTGCCAGCAGCTTAGCCCGTGAGGGCAATCAGCCCCAGCATTTT. Its translation: CASSLAREGNQPQHF.

V gene TRBV24-1 combines with J gene TRBJ2-7; D is perhaps TRBD1 or TRBD2 (6 bases each). The CDR3 sequence is 16 residues long. V lost 3 bases and J lost 3, with 17 bases in between. The germline CDR1 and CDR2 sequences are KGHDR and SFDVKD. CDR3 in amino acids: CATSDASPGALYEQYF. The CDR3 DNA reads TGTGCCACCAGTGATGCTTCTCCGGGGGCACTCTACGAGCAGTACTTC.

This chain connects TRBV9 to TRBJ1-1, with D perhaps matching TRBD1 (6 bases). The CDR3 totals 15 residues. Trimming left V 4 bases short and J 0 bases short, with 13 bases between. CDR1 and CDR2 from the germline V gene are SGDLS and YYNGEE. CDR3 sequence reads: CASSPRDIMNTEAFF. CDR3 sequence (DNA): TGTGCCAGCAGCCCCCGGGACATCATGAACACTGAAGCTTTCTTT.

J is TRBJ2-1 and V is TRBV30; weak D call: TRBD2 (6 bases). The germline V and J ends were trimmed by 3 bases and 2 bases, with 8 bases remaining between them. This CDR3 region has 13 residues. Per the germline V gene, CDR1 is GTSNPN and CDR2 is SVGIG (reference sequence). DNA of the CDR3: TGTGCCTGGAGCTGGGGGGCCTACAATGAGCAGTTCTTC. Translation: CAWSWGAYNEQFF.

This sequence joins TRBV28 and TRBJ1-3, with 7 bases aligning to TRBD1. CDR1 MDHEN and CDR2 SYDVKM come from the germline V gene. J gave up 5 bases and V 4 bases, and 8 bases lay outside the gene matches. This CDR3 contains 15 residues. As DNA, the CDR3 is TGTGCCAGCAGTTCTGAGGGGGCGCGTAGAAACACCATATATTTT. This codes for CASSSEGARRNTIYF.

The chain recombines TRBV4-2 with TRBJ1-4; 9 nucleotides line up with TRBD1. Germline CDR1 LGHNA, CDR2 YNFKEQ. CDR3 length: 17 residues. Trimming removed 0 bases from V and 0 bases from J; junction bases left unmatched: 2. CDR3 sequence: CASSQDGTGTTNEKLFF. The CDR3 nucleotides read TGTGCCAGCAGCCAAGATGGGACAGGGACAACTAATGAAAAACTGTTTTTT.

For the CDR3, the DNA is TGTGCCACCAGTGAAAGCGGACGGGGCTATGGCTACACCTTC. Translating it yields CATSESGRGYGYTF. This chain links TRBV24-1 with TRBJ1-2; D ambiguous. Trimming took 4 bases from V and 4 from J, leaving 12 bases between them. Germline assignment: CDR1 KGHDR and CDR2 SFDVKD. The CDR3 has 14 amino acids.

The chain carries TRBV18 and TRBJ1-6, with D perhaps matching TRBD1 (5 bases). Germline V CDR1 and CDR2: KGHSH, LQKENI. V gave up 7 bases and J gave up 6 bases, with 10 bases separating them. The CDR3 has 13 amino acids. CDR3 amino acids: CASLEGFNSPLHF. CDR3 coding DNA: TGTGCCAGCTTGGAGGGGTTTAATTCACCCCTCCACTTT.

In this sample, this clone turned up once. The chain recombines TRBV9 with TRBJ1-4, with no clear D. V was cut by 0 bases and J by 5 bases, with 14 bases left in between. Germline loops: CDR1 SGDLS, CDR2 YYNGEE. This CDR3 region has 16 residues. The CDR3 DNA follows: TGTGCCAGCAGCGTAGGCCATGGGATACTCAATGAAAAACTGTTTTTT. As protein: CASSVGHGILNEKLFF.

The chain recombines TRBV19 with TRBJ1-5; TRBD1 might be the D (5 bases). The CDR3 is 15 residues long. Germline CDR1 is LNHDA and CDR2 is SQIVND (reference sequence). V lost 7 bases to trimming and J lost 9 bases, with 22 bases between them. CDR3: CASKTRDSFMAPQHF. CDR3 nucleotide sequence: TGTGCCAGTAAAACTAGGGACTCCTTTATGGCGCCCCAGCATTTT.

V and J are TRBV7-8 and TRBJ2-5; TRBD2 might be the D (5 bases). CDR1 and CDR2 from the germline V gene are SGHVS and FQNEAQ. This CDR3 has 11 amino acids. V was pared by 10 bases and J by 0 bases, with 6 bases between. CDR3 sequence reads: CANGNQETQYF. CDR3 DNA: TGTGCCAACGGGAACCAAGAGACCCAGTACTTC.

The chain links TRBV4-3 to TRBJ2-7, with TRBD2 matching over 9 bases. Germline V gene sequence: CDR1 LGHNA, CDR2 YSLEER. CDR3 size: 17 residues. Trimming took 0 bases from V and 1 from J; bases not matched to a gene: 7. The CDR3 loop reads CASSQDGSGSLSYEQYF. CDR3 DNA: TGCGCCAGCAGCCAAGATGGTAGCGGGAGCCTGTCCTACGAGCAGTACTTC.

This chain connects TRBV6-5 to TRBJ2-2; D ambiguous. Germline lookup yields CDR1 MNHEY and CDR2 SVGAGI. The CDR3 is made up of 15 amino acids. The germline V and J ends were trimmed by 0 bases and 6 bases, with 11 bases remaining between them. The CDR3 is CASSYSRSTPGELFF. CDR3 nucleotides: TGTGCCAGCAGTTACTCTCGCTCTACGCCCGGGGAGCTGTTTTTT.

The chain has TRBV24-1 and TRBJ2-7, with D unclear. The CDR3 sequence is 11 residues long. The V and J ends lost 10 bases and 3 bases respectively, with 9 bases between them. In germline, CDR1 is KGHDR, CDR2 SFDVKD. The CDR3 spells CATNGIYEQYF. CDR3 bases: TGTGCCACTAACGGAATCTACGAGCAGTACTTC.